The rows below give T cell receptor beta chains drawn from one sample of a study of T cell responses to AZD1222 COVID-19 vaccine. Libraries were prepared by immunoSEQ multiplex PCR; TCRdb keeps only in-frame clonotypes and omits some of them. This table holds under 200,000 clones, around 92% found once. The sequenced sample was peripheral blood, obtained on day 0 of MenACWY control vaccination. The receptor source for this set is an adult in good health. The CDR3 runs from the conserved cysteine through the conserved F or W. The D gene is left open where the match is weak. Clone size is given for some rows only: seen once, a few or many times, or a class if the clone is expanded.

J gene: TRBJ2-1
clone size: NA
D gene: TRBD2
V gene: TRBV4-1
CDR3 DNA: TGCGCCAGCAGCCAAGATGGGGAGGGTGAGCAGTTCTTC
CDR3 protein: CASSQDGEGEQFF

J gene: TRBJ2-7
clone size: once
D gene: NA
V gene: TRBV2
CDR3 DNA: TGTGCCAGCAGTGCCTCCTACGAGCAGTACTTC
CDR3 protein: CASSASYEQYF

J gene: TRBJ1-1
clone size: NA
D gene: NA
V gene: TRBV30
CDR3 DNA: TGTGCCTGGAGTCCGGCCATCACTAACACTGAAGCTTTCTTT
CDR3 protein: CAWSPAITNTEAFF

J gene: TRBJ1-2
clone size: NA
D gene: NA
V gene: TRBV29-1
CDR3 DNA: TGCAGCGGGGCCCCACGCGGAAGCAACTATGGCTACACCTTC
CDR3 protein: CSGAPRGSNYGYTF

J gene: TRBJ2-1
clone size: NA
D gene: TRBD2
V gene: TRBV9
CDR3 DNA: TGTGCCAGCAGCGTAAAACTAGCGGACAATGAGCAGTTCTTC
CDR3 protein: CASSVKLADNEQFF

J gene: TRBJ1-1
clone size: NA
D gene: NA
V gene: TRBV18
CDR3 DNA: TGTGCCAGCTCACCGGCCGGGAACACTGAAGCTTTCTTT
CDR3 protein: CASSPAGNTEAFF

J gene: TRBJ2-2
clone size: NA
D gene: NA
V gene: TRBV4-1
CDR3 DNA: TGCGCCAGCCGCCGGGGTGACACCGGGGAGCTGTTTTTT
CDR3 protein: CASRRGDTGELFF

J gene: TRBJ1-1
clone size: NA
D gene: TRBD1
V gene: TRBV3-1/TRBV3-2
CDR3 DNA: TGTGCCAGCAGCCAGACAGGGCTTGAAGCTTTCTTT
CDR3 protein: CASSQTGLEAFF

J gene: TRBJ2-5
clone size: few
D gene: NA
V gene: TRBV6-5
CDR3 DNA: TGTGCCAGCTCCCCAATGGTTCTAGGGACCCAGTACTTC
CDR3 protein: CASSPMVLGTQYF

J gene: TRBJ1-4
clone size: NA
D gene: TRBD1
V gene: TRBV10-3
CDR3 DNA: TGTGCCACAGGGGGGGGCAGTGCAACTAATGAAAAACTGTTTTTT
CDR3 protein: CATGGGSATNEKLFF

J gene: TRBJ2-7
clone size: NA
D gene: TRBD2
V gene: TRBV3-1/TRBV3-2
CDR3 DNA: TGTGCCAGCAGCCAAGAACTAGCGGTTTACGAGCAGTACTTC
CDR3 protein: CASSQELAVYEQYF

J gene: TRBJ2-5
clone size: NA
D gene: NA
V gene: TRBV19
CDR3 DNA: TGTGCCAGTAGCAAGTCGGGCATCCAAGAGACCCAGTACTTC
CDR3 protein: CASSKSGIQETQYF

J gene: TRBJ2-3
clone size: NA
D gene: NA
V gene: TRBV7-8
CDR3 DNA: TGTGCCAGCAGCTTAACAGTGCTAGCCCGGGATACGCAGTATTTT
CDR3 protein: CASSLTVLARDTQYF

J gene: TRBJ1-3
clone size: NA
D gene: NA
V gene: TRBV11-2
CDR3 DNA: TGTGCCAGCAGCTTACACGGACCCTCTGGAAACACCATATATTTT
CDR3 protein: CASSLHGPSGNTIYF

J gene: TRBJ1-1
clone size: NA
D gene: TRBD1
V gene: TRBV18
CDR3 DNA: TGTGCCAGCTCAACGCAGACAGGGGAGAACACTGAAGCTTTCTTT
CDR3 protein: CASSTQTGENTEAFF

J gene: TRBJ2-2
clone size: NA
D gene: NA
V gene: TRBV11-2
CDR3 DNA: TGTGCCAGCAGCTTACCGGGATACGGGGAGCTGTTTTTT
CDR3 protein: CASSLPGYGELFF

J gene: TRBJ2-1
clone size: NA
D gene: TRBD2
V gene: TRBV3-1/TRBV3-2
CDR3 DNA: TGTGCCCCCCTGCTAAGAGCGGGATTGGTACTCAATGAGCAGTTCTTC
CDR3 protein: CAPLLRAGLVLNEQFF

J gene: TRBJ1-1
clone size: few
D gene: TRBD1
V gene: TRBV11-2
CDR3 DNA: TGTGCCAGCAGCTTGAGTTCTTGGACAGGCAGCACTGAAGCTTTCTTT
CDR3 protein: CASSLSSWTGSTEAFF

J gene: TRBJ2-5
clone size: once
D gene: NA
V gene: TRBV5-1
CDR3 DNA: TGCGCCAGCAGTCCCCCCCAGGGCCGACAAGAGACCCAGTACTTC
CDR3 protein: CASSPPQGRQETQYF

J gene: TRBJ1-5
clone size: NA
D gene: TRBD1
V gene: TRBV11-2
CDR3 DNA: TGTGCCAGCAGCCGAGACAGGGCGCAGCCCCAGCATTTT
CDR3 protein: CASSRDRAQPQHF